The clone carrying this TCR beta chain has more than one count but fewer than ten. Its antigen is undetermined. The data stem from a study of blood T cells in healthy people across ages. Through a sample-barcoded 5' primer and a J-beta primer mix, a second PCR was run for roughly 6 to 11 cycles. Researchers report that a template-switch adaptor with 12 random nucleotides tagged each cDNA molecule. Sequencing recovered at least 2.5 million CDR3-containing paired-end reads from each sample. TCRdb ran MiXCR on the 5' RACE reads and lists one entry per CDR3 protein. The table shows about 1 million distinct CDR3 sequences, with more than 40% occurring only once. This CDR3 region has 15 residues. With V trimmed by 0 bases and J by 3 bases, 8 bases remained unmatched. Per germline, CDR1 DFQATT and CDR2 SNEGSKA (reference sequence). Broader study findings: While age rose, TCR beta diversity per million T cells dropped in a roughly linear way. Because sorting was not performed, PBMCs prevented conclusive naive versus antigen-experienced comparison.

Sequencing was done on a sample of blood. The chain uses TRBV20-1 and TRBJ2-7; 7 positions match TRBD1. The receptor's source is a woman aged 55 to 70 in good health. The CDR3 is CSARDEDRPNYEQYF. Written as DNA, the CDR3 is TGCAGTGCTAGAGACGAGGACAGGCCTAACTACGAGCAGTACTTC.